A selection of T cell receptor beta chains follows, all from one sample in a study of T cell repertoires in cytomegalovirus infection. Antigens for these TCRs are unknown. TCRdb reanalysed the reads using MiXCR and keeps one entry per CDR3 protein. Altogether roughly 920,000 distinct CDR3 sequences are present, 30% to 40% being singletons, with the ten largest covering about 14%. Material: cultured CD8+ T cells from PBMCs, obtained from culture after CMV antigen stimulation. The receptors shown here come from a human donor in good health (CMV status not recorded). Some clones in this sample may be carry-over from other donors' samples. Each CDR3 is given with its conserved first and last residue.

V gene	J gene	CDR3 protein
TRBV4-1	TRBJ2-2	CASSQEVDTGELFF
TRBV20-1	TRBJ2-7	CSASLTSGGPYEQYF
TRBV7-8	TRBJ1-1	CASSERSSVFF
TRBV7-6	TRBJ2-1	CASSASGGKYNEQFF
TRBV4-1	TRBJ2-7	CASSQDLGNVEEQYF
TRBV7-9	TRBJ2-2	CASSFRTATNTGELFF
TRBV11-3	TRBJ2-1	CASSERGQGVYNEQFF
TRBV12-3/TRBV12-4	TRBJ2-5	CANSHSRGAQETQYF
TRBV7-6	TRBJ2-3	CASSELPDTQYF
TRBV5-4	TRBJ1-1	CASSRIEQVNTEAFF
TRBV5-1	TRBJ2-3	CASSFTELDTDTQYF
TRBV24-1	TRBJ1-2	CATSGGHNYGYTF
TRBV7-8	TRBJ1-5	CASSLVRGGNQPQHF
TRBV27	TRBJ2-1	CASTSGGGNNEQFF
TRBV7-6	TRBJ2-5	CASSGTSAETQYF
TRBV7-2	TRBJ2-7	CASILGGAPYEQYF
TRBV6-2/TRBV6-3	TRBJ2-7	CASRADRARSYEQYF
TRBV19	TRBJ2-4	CASSIDRQGKNIQYF
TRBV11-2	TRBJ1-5	CASSQWVRDRGNQPQHF
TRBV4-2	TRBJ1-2	CASSQTDRLANYGYTF
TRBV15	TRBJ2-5	CATRTGGQETQYF
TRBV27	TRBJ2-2	CANSLSGVNTGELFF
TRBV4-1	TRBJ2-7	CASSHVGGSYEQYF
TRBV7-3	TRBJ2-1	CASQERGGAYNEQFF
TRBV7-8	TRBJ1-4	CASGFGAEKLFF
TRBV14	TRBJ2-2	CASSAWDSNTGELFF
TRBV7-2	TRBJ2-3	CASSSWGTTDTQYF
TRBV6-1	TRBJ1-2	CASSEQGTGPIYGYTF
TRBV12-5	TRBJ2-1	CASAHLSAYNEQFF
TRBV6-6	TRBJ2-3	CASTPWVLPNSTDTQYF
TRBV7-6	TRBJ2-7	CASSLDWASLGEQYF
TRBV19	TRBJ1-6	CASSMPQREGGYSPLHF
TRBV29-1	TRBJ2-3	CSVEDGGADTQYF
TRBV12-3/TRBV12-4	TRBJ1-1	CASSPGGEAFF
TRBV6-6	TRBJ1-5	CASSYHPGGQRQPQHF
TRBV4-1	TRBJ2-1	CASSQDSDRADEQFF
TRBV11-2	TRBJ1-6	CASSLVIYQNSPLHF
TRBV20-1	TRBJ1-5	CSAPDRGDQPQHF
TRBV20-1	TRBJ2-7	CSASNGTVIYEQYF
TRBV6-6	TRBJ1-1	CASRTTGSGYEAFF
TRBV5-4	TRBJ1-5	CASSLAGAGQPQHF
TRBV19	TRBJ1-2	CASSEGDRGLYYGYTF
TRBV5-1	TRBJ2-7	CASSSGTGESSYEQYF
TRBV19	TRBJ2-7	CASSIASSSYEQYF
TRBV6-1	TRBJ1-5	CASSEVGYGQPQHF
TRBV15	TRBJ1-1	CATSPSNRISLNTEAFF
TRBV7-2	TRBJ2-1	CASSLEAGGNEQFF
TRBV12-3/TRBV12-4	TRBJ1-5	CATGTINQPQHF
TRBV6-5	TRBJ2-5	CASSYFGNQETQYF
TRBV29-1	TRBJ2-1	CSVHGYSGSSYNEQFF
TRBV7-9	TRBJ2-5	CASSAGTSGGQTQYF
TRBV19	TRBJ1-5	CASRDRGSWQPQHF
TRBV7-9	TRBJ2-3	CALAGSFGTDTQYF